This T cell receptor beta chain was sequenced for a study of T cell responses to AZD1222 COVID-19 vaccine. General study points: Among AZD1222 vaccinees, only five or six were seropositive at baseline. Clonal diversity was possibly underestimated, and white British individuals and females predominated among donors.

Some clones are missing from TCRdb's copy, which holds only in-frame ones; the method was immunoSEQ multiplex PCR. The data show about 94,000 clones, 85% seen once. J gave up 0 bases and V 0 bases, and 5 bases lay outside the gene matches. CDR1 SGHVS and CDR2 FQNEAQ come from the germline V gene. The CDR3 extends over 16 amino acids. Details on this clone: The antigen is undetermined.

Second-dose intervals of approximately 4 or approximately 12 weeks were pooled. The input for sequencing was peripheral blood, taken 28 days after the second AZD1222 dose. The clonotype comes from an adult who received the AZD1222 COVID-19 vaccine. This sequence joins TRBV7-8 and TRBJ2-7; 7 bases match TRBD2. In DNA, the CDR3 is TGTGCCAGCAGCTTAGCGTCTAGCGGAATCTCCTACGAGCAGTACTTC. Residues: CASSLASSGISYEQYF.